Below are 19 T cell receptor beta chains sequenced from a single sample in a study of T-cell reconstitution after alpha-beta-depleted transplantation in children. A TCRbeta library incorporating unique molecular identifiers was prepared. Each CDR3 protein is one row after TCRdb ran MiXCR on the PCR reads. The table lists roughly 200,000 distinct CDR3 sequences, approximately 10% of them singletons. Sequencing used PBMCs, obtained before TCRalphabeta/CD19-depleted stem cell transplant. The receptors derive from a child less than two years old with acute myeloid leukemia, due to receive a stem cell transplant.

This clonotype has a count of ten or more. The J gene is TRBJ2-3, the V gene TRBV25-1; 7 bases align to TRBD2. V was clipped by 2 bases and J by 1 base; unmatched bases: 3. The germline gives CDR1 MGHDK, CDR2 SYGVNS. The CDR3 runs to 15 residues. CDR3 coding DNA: TGTGCCAGCAGTGAAATGCTAGCGGGCACAGATACGCAGTATTTT. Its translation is CASSEMLAGTDTQYF.

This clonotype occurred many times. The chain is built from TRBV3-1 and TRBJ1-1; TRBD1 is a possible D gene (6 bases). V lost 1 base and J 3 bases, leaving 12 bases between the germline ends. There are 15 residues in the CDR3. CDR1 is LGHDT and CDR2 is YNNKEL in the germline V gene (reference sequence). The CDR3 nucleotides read TGTGCCAGCAGCCAAGGTACAGGGTCCGACACTGAAGCTTTCTTT. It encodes CASSQGTGSDTEAFF.

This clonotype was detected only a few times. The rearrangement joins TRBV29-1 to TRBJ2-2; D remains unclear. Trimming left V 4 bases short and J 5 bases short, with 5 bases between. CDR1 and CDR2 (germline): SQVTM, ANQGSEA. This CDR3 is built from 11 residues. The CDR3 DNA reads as TGCAGCGTTGTTGGAACCGGGGAGCTGTTTTTT. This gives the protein CSVVGTGELFF.

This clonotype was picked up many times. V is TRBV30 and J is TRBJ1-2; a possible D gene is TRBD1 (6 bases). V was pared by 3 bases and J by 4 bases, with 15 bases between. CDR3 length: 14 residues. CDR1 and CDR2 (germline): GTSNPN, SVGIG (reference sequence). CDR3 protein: CAWRARGAFYGYTF. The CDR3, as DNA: TGTGCCTGGAGAGCACGGGGGGCTTTCTATGGCTACACCTTC.

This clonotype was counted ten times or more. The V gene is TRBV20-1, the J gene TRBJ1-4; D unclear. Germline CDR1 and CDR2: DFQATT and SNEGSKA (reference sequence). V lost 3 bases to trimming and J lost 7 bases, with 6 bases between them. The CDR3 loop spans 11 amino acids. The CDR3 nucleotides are TGCAGTGCTAGCTCCTTTGAAAAACTGTTTTTT. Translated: CSASSFEKLFF.

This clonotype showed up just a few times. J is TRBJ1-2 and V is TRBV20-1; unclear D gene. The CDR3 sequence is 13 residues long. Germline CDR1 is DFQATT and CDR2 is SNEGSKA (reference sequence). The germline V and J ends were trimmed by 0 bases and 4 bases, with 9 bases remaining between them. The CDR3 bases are TGCAGTGCTAGAGATGGGTATGGCTATGGCTACACCTTC. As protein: CSARDGYGYGYTF.

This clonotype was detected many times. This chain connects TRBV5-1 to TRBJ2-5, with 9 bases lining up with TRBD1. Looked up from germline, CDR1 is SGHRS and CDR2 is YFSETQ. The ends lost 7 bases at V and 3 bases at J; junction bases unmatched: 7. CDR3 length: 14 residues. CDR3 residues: CASGSTGGKETQYF. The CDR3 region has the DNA TGCGCCAGCGGGTCAACAGGGGGCAAAGAGACCCAGTACTTC.

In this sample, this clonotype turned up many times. CDR3 DNA sequence: TGCGCCAGCAGCGTAGGACTGGCCAACGCCGGGGAGCTGTTTTTT. It translates to CASSVGLANAGELFF. This chain uses TRBV5-1 with TRBJ2-2, with D perhaps matching TRBD2 (5 bases). Trimming shortened V by 4 bases and J by 6 bases, and 16 bases separated the two germline ends. This CDR3 is built from 15 residues. CDR1 and CDR2 (germline): SGHRS, YFSETQ.

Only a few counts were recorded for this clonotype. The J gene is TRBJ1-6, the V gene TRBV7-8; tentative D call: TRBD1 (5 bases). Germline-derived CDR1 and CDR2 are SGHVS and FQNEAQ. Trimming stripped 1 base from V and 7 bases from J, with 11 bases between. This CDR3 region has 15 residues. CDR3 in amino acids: CASSLVGGVNSPLHF. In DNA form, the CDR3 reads TGTGCCAGCAGCTTAGTGGGGGGGGTGAATTCACCCCTCCACTTT.

The CDR3 DNA is TGCAGTGCTGAGGACGGGGGGAGGAGCCAAGAGACCCAGTACTTC. Encoded protein: CSAEDGGRSQETQYF. The chain links TRBV20-1 to TRBJ2-5; 7 positions match TRBD2. The V segment lost 5 bases and the J segment 1 base; nucleotides outside the gene matches: 10. The CDR3 loop spans 15 amino acids. Germline CDR1 DFQATT, CDR2 SNEGSKA (reference sequence).

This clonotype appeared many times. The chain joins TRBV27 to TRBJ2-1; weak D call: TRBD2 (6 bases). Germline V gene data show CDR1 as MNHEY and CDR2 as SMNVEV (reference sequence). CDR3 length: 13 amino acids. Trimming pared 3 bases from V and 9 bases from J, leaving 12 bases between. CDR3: CASSFPGVSEQFF. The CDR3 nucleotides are TGTGCCAGCAGTTTCCCGGGAGTTAGTGAGCAGTTCTTC.

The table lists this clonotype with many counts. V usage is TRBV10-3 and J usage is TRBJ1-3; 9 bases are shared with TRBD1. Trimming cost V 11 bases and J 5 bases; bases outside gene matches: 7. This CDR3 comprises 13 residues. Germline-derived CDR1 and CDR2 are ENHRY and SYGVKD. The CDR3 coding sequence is TGTGCCGGAACCGGGACAGGGAGAAACACCATATATTTT. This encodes CAGTGTGRNTIYF.

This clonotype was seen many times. The CDR3 spells CASSINFQETQYF. The CDR3 DNA sequence: TGTGCCAGTAGTATCAACTTCCAAGAGACCCAGTACTTC. The J gene is TRBJ2-5, the V gene TRBV19, with no clear D. Deletions cut 3 bases from V and 1 base from J, with 6 bases between. The CDR3 sequence is 13 residues long. Per germline, CDR1 LNHDA and CDR2 SQIVND (reference sequence).

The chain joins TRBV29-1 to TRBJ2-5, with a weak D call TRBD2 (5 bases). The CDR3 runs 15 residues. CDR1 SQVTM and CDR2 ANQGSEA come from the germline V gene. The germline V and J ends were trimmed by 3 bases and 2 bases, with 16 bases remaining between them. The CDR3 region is CSVDRRRWGQETQYF. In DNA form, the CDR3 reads TGCAGCGTTGACCGGAGGAGGTGGGGTCAAGAGACCCAGTACTTC.

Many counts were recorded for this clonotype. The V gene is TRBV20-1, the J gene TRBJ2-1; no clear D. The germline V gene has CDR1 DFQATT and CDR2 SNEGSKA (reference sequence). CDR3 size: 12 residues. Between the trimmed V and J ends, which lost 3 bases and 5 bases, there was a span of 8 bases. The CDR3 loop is CSASLIDNEQFF. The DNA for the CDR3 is TGCAGTGCTAGTCTGATCGACAATGAGCAGTTCTTC.

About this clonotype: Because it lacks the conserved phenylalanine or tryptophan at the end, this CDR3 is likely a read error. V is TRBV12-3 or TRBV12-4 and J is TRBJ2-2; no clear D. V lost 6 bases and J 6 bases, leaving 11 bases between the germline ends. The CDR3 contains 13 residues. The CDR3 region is CASRSLEPGELFL. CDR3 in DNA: TGTGCCAGCAGATCTTTAGAGCCCGGGGAGCTGTTTCTT.

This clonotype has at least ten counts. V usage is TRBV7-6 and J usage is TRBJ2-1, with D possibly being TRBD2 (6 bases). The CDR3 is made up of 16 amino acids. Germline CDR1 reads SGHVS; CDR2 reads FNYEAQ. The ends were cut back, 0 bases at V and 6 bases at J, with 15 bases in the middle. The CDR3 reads CASSLAQAGTLNEQFF. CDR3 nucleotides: TGTGCCAGCAGCTTAGCGCAGGCGGGAACCCTCAATGAGCAGTTCTTC.

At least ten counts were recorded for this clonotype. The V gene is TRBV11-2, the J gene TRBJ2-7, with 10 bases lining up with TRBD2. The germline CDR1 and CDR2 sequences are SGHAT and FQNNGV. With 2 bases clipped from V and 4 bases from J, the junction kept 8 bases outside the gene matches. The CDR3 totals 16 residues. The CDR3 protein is CASSLPSSGRAYEQYF. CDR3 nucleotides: TGTGCCAGCAGCTTACCCTCTAGCGGGAGAGCGTACGAGCAGTACTTC.

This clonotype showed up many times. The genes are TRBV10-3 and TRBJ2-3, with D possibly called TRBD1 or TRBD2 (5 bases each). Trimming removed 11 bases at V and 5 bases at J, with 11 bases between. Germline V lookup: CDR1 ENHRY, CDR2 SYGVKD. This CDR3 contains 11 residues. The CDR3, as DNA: TGTGCCGGGGGTAGCGTAGATACGCAGTATTTT. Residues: CAGGSVDTQYF.